Listed below are T cell receptor beta chains from one sample, sequenced in a study of CD8 T cells in ankylosing spondylitis. Each CDR3 protein gets one entry after TCRdb re-called the 5' RACE reads with MiXCR. There are a few hundred thousand distinct CDR3 sequences in the sample; about a fifth occur only once, and 15% to 20% lies in the top ten. The sequenced sample consisted of blood, either unsorted or a sorted T cell fraction (not recorded which). Receptors originate from a male donor with ankylosing spondylitis. The CDR3 runs from the conserved cysteine through the conserved F or W. Each record gives: clone size, D gene, J gene, V gene, CDR3 length, CDR3 protein, CDR3 DNA. D genes are given only for firm matches. Not all rows give a size; the values are once, few, many and, for expanded clones, a class.

few	TRBD2	TRBJ2-4	TRBV28	15	CASVGLAGGRNIQYF	TGTGCCAGCGTTGGGCTAGCGGGAGGGAGGAACATTCAGTACTTC
-	TRBD2	TRBJ2-3	TRBV12-5	20	CASGLVLMRLAGENTDTQYF	TGTGCTAGTGGTTTGGTACTCATGAGACTAGCGGGGGAAAATACAGATACGCAGTATTTT
few	-	TRBJ1-4	TRBV5-1	14	CASTTSRSDEKLFF	TGCGCCAGCACCACCTCCCGATCGGATGAAAAACTGTTTTTT
-	-	TRBJ1-1	TRBV4-1	15	CASSHPTRLNSEAFF	TGCGCCAGCAGCCATCCCACGAGGCTCAATTCGGAAGCTTTCTTT
many	-	TRBJ1-2	TRBV12-3/TRBV12-4	13	CASRRTAVYGYTF	TGTGCCAGCAGGAGGACGGCCGTCTATGGCTACACCTTC
few	TRBD2	TRBJ2-3	TRBV15	17	CATSRDLTGGPIDTQYF	TGTGCCACCAGCAGAGATTTGACGGGAGGGCCTATAGATACGCAGTATTTT
few	-	TRBJ2-5	TRBV12-3/TRBV12-4	14	CASSSKPSVETQYF	TGTGCCAGCAGTTCCAAACCTAGCGTCGAGACCCAGTACTTC
few	TRBD2	TRBJ2-5	TRBV20-1	14	CSAPGLAGAKTQYF	TGCAGTGCCCCGGGACTAGCGGGAGCGAAGACCCAGTACTTC
-	-	TRBJ2-7	TRBV7-2	14	CASSSPGPSYEQYF	TGTGCCAGCAGCTCACCAGGCCCCTCCTACGAGCAGTACTTC
many	-	TRBJ2-2	TRBV7-3	16	CASSLTLGANTGELFF	TGTGCCAGCAGCTTAACGTTGGGGGCGAACACCGGGGAGCTGTTTTTT
-	-	TRBJ2-1	TRBV7-3	15	CASSLNGVRYNEQFF	TGTGCCAGCAGCTTAAACGGGGTCCGGTACAATGAGCAGTTCTTC